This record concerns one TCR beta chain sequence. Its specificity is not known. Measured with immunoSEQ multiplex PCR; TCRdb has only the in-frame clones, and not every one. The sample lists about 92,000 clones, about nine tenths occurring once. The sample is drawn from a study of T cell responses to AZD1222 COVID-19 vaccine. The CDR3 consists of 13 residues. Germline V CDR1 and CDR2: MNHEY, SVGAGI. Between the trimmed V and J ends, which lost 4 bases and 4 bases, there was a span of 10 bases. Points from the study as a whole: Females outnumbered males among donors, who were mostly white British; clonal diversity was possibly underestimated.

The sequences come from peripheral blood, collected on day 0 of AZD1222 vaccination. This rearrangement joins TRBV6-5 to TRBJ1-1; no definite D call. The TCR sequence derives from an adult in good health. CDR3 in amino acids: CASSSRSITEAFF. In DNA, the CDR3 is TGTGCCAGCAGTTCTCGGTCTATCACTGAAGCTTTCTTT.